Listed below are T cell receptor beta chains from one sample, sequenced in a study of cytotoxic CD8 clonotypes in ibrutinib-treated CLL. The method was immunoSEQ multiplex PCR; TCRdb's version includes in-frame clones alone and lacks a portion of them. The sample has around 310,000 clones; 80% are singletons. The sample consisted of PBMCs, taken before ibrutinib treatment. The receptor source for this set is a human donor with chronic lymphocytic leukemia. CDR3s include the opening cysteine and the closing phenylalanine or tryptophan. A D gene is named only where the DNA matches it firmly. Clone size, where shown, is once, few, many, or a class for clones that have expanded.

j_call: TRBJ2-5
clone_size: few
d_call: TRBD2
v_call: TRBV28
cdr3_nt: TGTGCCAGCAGTTTAGTCGCGGGAGGGGGGACCCAGTACTTC
cdr3_aa: CASSLVAGGGTQYF

j_call: TRBJ1-4
clone_size: -
d_call: -
v_call: TRBV27
cdr3_nt: TGTGCCAGCAGTGTCCATTCGTACGAAAAACTGTTTTTT
cdr3_aa: CASSVHSYEKLFF

j_call: TRBJ2-5
clone_size: -
d_call: TRBD2
v_call: TRBV5-4
cdr3_nt: TGTGCCAGCAGCCCGGGGACTAGGGCAGAGACCCAGTACTTC
cdr3_aa: CASSPGTRAETQYF

j_call: TRBJ1-1
clone_size: few
d_call: TRBD1
v_call: TRBV28
cdr3_nt: TGTGCCAGCAGTTCGGGACAGCTGGGGATTAACACTGAAGCTTTCTTT
cdr3_aa: CASSSGQLGINTEAFF

j_call: TRBJ2-1
clone_size: once
d_call: TRBD2
v_call: TRBV11-3
cdr3_nt: TGTGCCAGCAGCTTCCTAGCGGGAGCTTACAATGAGCAGTTCTTC
cdr3_aa: CASSFLAGAYNEQFF

j_call: TRBJ2-1
clone_size: -
d_call: TRBD2
v_call: TRBV4-3
cdr3_nt: TGCGCCAGCAGCCGACACCCACTAGCGGGTTCCTACAATGAGCAGTTCTTC
cdr3_aa: CASSRHPLAGSYNEQFF

j_call: TRBJ2-7
clone_size: -
d_call: -
v_call: TRBV19
cdr3_nt: TGTGCCAGTAGTATGACGGCTACCTACGAGCAGTACTTC
cdr3_aa: CASSMTATYEQYF

j_call: TRBJ2-1
clone_size: -
d_call: -
v_call: TRBV21-1
cdr3_nt: TGTGCCAGCAGCAACCGGGACCGACTAAACAATGAGCAGTTCTTC
cdr3_aa: CASSNRDRLNNEQFF

j_call: TRBJ1-2
clone_size: -
d_call: TRBD1
v_call: TRBV11-2
cdr3_nt: TGTGCCAGCAGCCCAAACCGGGACAGCTATGGCTACACCTTC
cdr3_aa: CASSPNRDSYGYTF

j_call: TRBJ1-5
clone_size: -
d_call: -
v_call: TRBV6-5
cdr3_nt: TGTGCCAGCAGTCCCCCTAGCAATCAGCCCCAGCATTTT
cdr3_aa: CASSPPSNQPQHF

j_call: TRBJ2-7
clone_size: -
d_call: TRBD2
v_call: TRBV5-4
cdr3_nt: TGTGCCAGCAGCCCCGGACTAGCGGGAGGGATCGGCTACGAGCAGTACTTC
cdr3_aa: CASSPGLAGGIGYEQYF

j_call: TRBJ2-5
clone_size: -
d_call: -
v_call: TRBV9
cdr3_nt: TGTGCCAGCAGCGTCGGGGCCACGCCAAATCGGGAGACCCAGTACTTC
cdr3_aa: CASSVGATPNRETQYF

j_call: TRBJ1-3
clone_size: -
d_call: -
v_call: TRBV15
cdr3_nt: TGTGCCACCAGCCCGCGGCAAGCACCAGAGGGAAACACCATATATTTT
cdr3_aa: CATSPRQAPEGNTIYF

j_call: TRBJ2-7
clone_size: -
d_call: TRBD2
v_call: TRBV5-1
cdr3_nt: TGCGCCAGCAGCACCCAACTAGCGGGAGGGCCAAGGGAGCAGTACTTC
cdr3_aa: CASSTQLAGGPREQYF